A few counts support the clone carrying this TCR beta chain. What it binds is unknown. This record belongs to a study of response to subunit inactivated influenza vaccine. Findings of the study overall: Few additional T cells are recruited per seasonal influenza vaccination, authors suggested.

The CDR3 has 18 amino acids. TCRdb passed the RT-PCR reads through MiXCR, listing each CDR3 protein once. The data show around 650,000 distinct CDR3 sequences, about 15% seen once. This material consisted of PBMCs from blood, taken 12 days after vaccination. The chain is built from TRBV21-1 and TRBJ2-2. TRBV21-1 is assigned pseudogene status. This receptor was identified in a man aged 50-60 years who received an inactivated influenza vaccine. In DNA, the CDR3 is TGTGCCAGCAGCAAAATCCCAGAAGGAGACCCGAACACCGGGGAGCTGTTTTTT. Amino acids: CASSKIPEGDPNTGELFF.